One T cell receptor (beta chain) is described in this entry. This CDR3 is 19 amino acids long. CDR1 and CDR2 (germline): MDHEN, SYDVKM. V was clipped by 5 bases and J by 3 bases, with 26 bases between them. Some clones are missing from TCRdb's copy, which holds only in-frame ones; the method was immunoSEQ multiplex PCR. The sample holds 250,000 to 350,000 clones, roughly 90% seen once. This record comes from a study of blood T cell repertoires in COVID-19. Across the whole study: In each case, the material was cDNA or gDNA derived from T cells, B-cell-depleted T cells, or PBMCs.

The rearrangement uses TRBV28 and TRBJ1-5; possibly TRBD1 for D (5 bases). The receptor's source is a woman aged 45 to 65 with active or convalescent COVID-19. Material: peripheral blood. In nucleotides, the CDR3 is TGTGCCAGCAGTCTCCCCGTGGCTAGGTGGGGGGGGTTCAATCAGCCCCAGCATTTT. Its protein product is CASSLPVARWGGFNQPQHF.